Listed below are T cell receptor beta chains from one sample, sequenced in a study of OX40 agonist ivuxolimab in advanced cancers. This table comes from immunoSEQ multiplex PCR, and its TCRdb copy is limited to in-frame clones, with some not included. The sample contains tens of thousands of clones, over 60% of which appear only once. This specimen consisted of CD4+ or CD8+ T cells sorted from blood, obtained in a trial of the OX40 agonist ivuxolimab. All receptors derive from an adult with an advanced solid tumor such as melanoma, head and neck, liver or kidney cancer. Each CDR3 is given with its conserved first and last residue. D genes are given only for firm matches. Not every row has a clone size; where given, it reads once, few, many or a size class.

V gene	J gene	clone size	D gene	CDR3 protein	CDR3 DNA
TRBV19	TRBJ2-7	NA	NA	CASSVASSYEQYF	TGTGCCAGTAGTGTAGCGAGCTCCTACGAGCAGTACTTC
TRBV7-8	TRBJ1-5	NA	NA	CASSLELRQGNQPQHF	TGTGCCAGCAGCTTAGAGTTAAGACAGGGCAATCAGCCCCAGCATTTT
TRBV6-6	TRBJ2-7	NA	TRBD1	CASTREGQGAYEQYF	TGTGCCAGCACTCGAGAAGGACAGGGGGCCTACGAGCAGTACTTC
TRBV19	TRBJ2-5	NA	TRBD2	CASRDRGREETQYF	TGTGCCAGTAGGGACCGGGGGAGGGAGGAGACCCAGTACTTC
TRBV19	TRBJ1-5	NA	NA	CASKYAGGNQPQHF	TGTGCCAGTAAATATGCAGGAGGCAATCAGCCCCAGCATTTT
TRBV7-9	TRBJ2-3	NA	TRBD1	CASSFRQGETDTQYF	TGTGCCAGCAGCTTTCGACAGGGGGAAACAGATACGCAGTATTTT
TRBV5-1	TRBJ2-3	NA	NA	CASSLPAGSTDTQYF	TGCGCCAGCAGCTTGCCCGCGGGTAGCACAGATACGCAGTATTTT
TRBV4-1	TRBJ1-2	few	TRBD1	CASSQEETGYTDGYTF	TGCGCCAGCAGCCAAGAGGAGACAGGGTATACGGATGGCTACACCTTC
TRBV6-1	TRBJ2-3	NA	NA	CATVDDSTDTQYF	TGTGCCACCGTAGACGACAGCACAGATACGCAGTATTTT
TRBV9	TRBJ2-1	NA	TRBD2	CASSVAGTSGYEQFF	TGTGCCAGCAGCGTGGCCGGGACTAGCGGTTATGAGCAGTTCTTC
TRBV10-2	TRBJ2-3	NA	TRBD1	CASSGTGKDTQYF	TGCGCCAGCAGTGGGACAGGGAAAGATACGCAGTATTTT
TRBV19	TRBJ2-2	NA	NA	CASSWGRGDGELFF	TGTGCCAGTAGTTGGGGCAGGGGAGACGGGGAGCTGTTTTTT
TRBV25-1	TRBJ2-1	NA	NA	CASSAPGLSFNEQFF	TGTGCCAGCAGTGCCCCGGGACTTTCCTTCAATGAGCAGTTCTTC
TRBV5-1	TRBJ2-3	NA	NA	CASSLGPAGDTQYF	TGCGCCAGCAGCTTGGGGCCCGCCGGAGATACGCAGTATTTT
TRBV5-1	TRBJ2-7	once	NA	CASSLPTGTYEQYF	TGCGCCAGCAGCTTACCAACGGGAACCTACGAGCAGTACTTC
TRBV5-6	TRBJ1-2	NA	TRBD1	CASSSQGALVKYGYTF	TGTGCCAGCAGCTCACAGGGGGCACTTGTAAAATATGGCTACACCTTC
TRBV5-1	TRBJ1-1	NA	NA	CASSPAVGGTEAFF	TGCGCCAGCAGCCCCGCGGTTGGGGGCACTGAAGCTTTCTTT
TRBV18	TRBJ2-5	NA	TRBD2	CASSLGLDQETQYF	TGTGCCAGCTCACTGGGACTAGATCAAGAGACCCAGTACTTC
TRBV4-1	TRBJ2-2	few	TRBD2	CASSLPWKLAGLGGELFF	TGCGCCAGCAGCCTACCCTGGAAGCTAGCGGGACTTGGCGGGGAGCTGTTTTTT
TRBV4-2	TRBJ2-3	few	NA	CASSQFLAIDTQYF	TGTGCCAGCAGCCAATTCCTAGCAATAGATACGCAGTATTTT
TRBV11-2	TRBJ1-1	NA	NA	CASSLAETEAFF	TGTGCCAGCAGCTTAGCCGAGACTGAAGCTTTCTTT
TRBV13	TRBJ1-2	NA	TRBD1	CASSSRDRGLSGYTF	TGTGCCAGCAGCTCTAGGGACAGGGGTTTGTCTGGCTACACCTTC
TRBV10-3	TRBJ2-7	NA	TRBD2	CAISERGVHGPYEQYF	TGTGCCATCAGTGAGCGGGGGGTTCACGGCCCCTACGAGCAGTACTTC
TRBV7-6	TRBJ2-6	NA	NA	CASSLVGGSGANVLTF	TGTGCCAGCAGCTTAGTGGGCGGCTCTGGGGCCAACGTCCTGACTTTC
TRBV7-2	TRBJ2-7	NA	NA	CASSLAPTSSYEQYF	TGTGCCAGCAGCTTAGCGCCGACTAGCTCCTACGAGCAGTACTTC
TRBV15	TRBJ1-4	NA	NA	CATSRDLGGAQEKLFF	TGTGCCACCAGCAGAGACTTAGGAGGGGCGCAAGAAAAACTGTTTTTT
TRBV5-1	TRBJ2-6	once	NA	CASMSSGANVLTF	TGCGCCAGCATGAGCTCTGGGGCCAACGTCCTGACTTTC
TRBV9	TRBJ2-3	once	NA	CASSEPPPGDTRDTQYF	TGTGCCAGCAGCGAGCCCCCCCCAGGGGACACCAGAGATACGCAGTATTTT
TRBV27	TRBJ1-4	once	NA	CASRSRGNMNEKLFF	TGTGCCAGCAGGTCCCGAGGGAATATGAACGAAAAACTGTTTTTT
TRBV19	TRBJ1-1	NA	NA	CASSISWNTEAFF	TGTGCCAGTAGTATATCGTGGAACACTGAAGCTTTCTTT
TRBV28	TRBJ1-2	NA	NA	CASSLSGNYGYTF	TGTGCCAGCAGTTTATCAGGGAACTATGGCTACACCTTC
TRBV9	TRBJ2-7	NA	NA	CASSAPGARTINEQYF	TGTGCCAGCAGCGCACCGGGGGCGCGGACGATAAACGAGCAGTACTTC
TRBV29-1	TRBJ2-2	NA	NA	CSASTTLDTGELFF	TGCAGCGCGTCGACAACACTAGACACCGGGGAGCTGTTTTTT
TRBV7-9	TRBJ2-7	NA	TRBD1	CASSPDRGAYEQYF	TGTGCCAGCAGCCCGGACAGGGGGGCCTACGAGCAGTACTTC
TRBV23-1	TRBJ1-5	NA	TRBD1	CASSHYGQDYSNQPQHF	TGCGCCAGCAGTCACTACGGACAGGATTATAGCAATCAGCCCCAGCATTTT
TRBV19	TRBJ1-5	NA	TRBD1	CASNGRDRGYSNQPQHF	TGTGCCAGTAACGGGCGGGACAGGGGCTATAGCAATCAGCCCCAGCATTTT
TRBV6-1	TRBJ1-2	few	NA	CASRAAGVAYGYTF	TGTGCCAGCAGGGCTGCGGGAGTCGCCTATGGCTACACCTTC
TRBV6-5	TRBJ2-7	NA	TRBD2	CASRSGSEQYF	TGTGCCAGCAGGAGCGGGAGTGAGCAGTACTTC
TRBV10-1	TRBJ2-2	NA	NA	CASSENIDTGELFF	TGCGCCAGCAGTGAGAACATAGACACCGGGGAGCTGTTTTTT
TRBV7-8	TRBJ1-1	NA	NA	CASSSRTMQGLGTEAFF	TGTGCCAGCAGCTCCCGGACCATGCAGGGATTAGGGACTGAAGCTTTCTTT
TRBV6-1	TRBJ2-1	NA	TRBD2	CASSEVGRAGNEQFF	TGTGCCAGCAGTGAAGTAGGGAGGGCGGGCAATGAGCAGTTCTTC
TRBV5-1	TRBJ2-3	NA	TRBD1	CASSTGQGTDTQYF	TGCGCCAGCAGCACCGGACAGGGCACAGATACGCAGTATTTT
TRBV4-1	TRBJ2-7	NA	TRBD2	CASSQVSSLGGSYEQYF	TGCGCCAGCAGCCAAGTATCGTCGTTAGGCGGGAGCTACGAGCAGTACTTC
TRBV9	TRBJ2-2	NA	TRBD2	CASSVVGGGLAGEELFF	TGTGCCAGCAGCGTAGTAGGTGGGGGACTAGCGGGAGAGGAGCTGTTTTTT
TRBV11-2	TRBJ1-3	NA	NA	CASSPAGTRGTIYF	TGTGCCAGCAGCCCCGCCGGGACCCGGGGCACCATATATTTT
TRBV11-2	TRBJ1-5	NA	TRBD1	CASSLGVGGQGGQPQHF	TGTGCCAGCAGCTTAGGGGTAGGCGGACAGGGTGGACAGCCCCAGCATTTT
TRBV15	TRBJ1-1	NA	NA	CATSRDLWRLNTEAFF	TGTGCCACCAGCAGAGATTTATGGCGGCTGAACACTGAAGCTTTCTTT
TRBV7-3	TRBJ2-3	few	NA	CASSPAIGSTDTQYF	TGTGCCAGCAGCCCCGCAATTGGTAGCACAGATACGCAGTATTTT
TRBV9	TRBJ2-2	NA	TRBD2	CASSVGLATNTGELFF	TGTGCCAGCAGCGTAGGACTAGCGACGAACACCGGGGAGCTGTTTTTT
TRBV27	TRBJ2-7	NA	TRBD2	CASRDLAGAYEQYF	TGTGCCAGCAGAGACCTAGCGGGGGCCTACGAGCAGTACTTC
TRBV19	TRBJ2-1	NA	TRBD2	CASRPGLAGTGEQFF	TGTGCCAGCCGACCGGGACTAGCGGGAACGGGGGAGCAGTTCTTC
TRBV4-1	TRBJ2-7	few	TRBD1	CASSQTGVGYEQYF	TGCGCCAGCAGCCAGACAGGGGTCGGCTACGAGCAGTACTTC
TRBV19	TRBJ1-1	NA	NA	CASSQQRNTEAFF	TGTGCCAGTAGTCAACAGCGGAACACTGAAGCTTTCTTT
TRBV28	TRBJ2-4	NA	TRBD1	CASRMTGGNIQYF	TGTGCCAGCAGGATGACAGGGGGAAACATTCAGTACTTC
TRBV5-1	TRBJ2-2	NA	NA	CASSPGTAGTGELFF	TGCGCCAGCAGCCCGGGGACAGCGGGCACCGGGGAGCTGTTTTTT
TRBV2	TRBJ2-7	NA	TRBD2	CASSPNLPGLLNYEQYF	TGTGCCAGCAGTCCCAATTTACCGGGACTATTAAACTACGAGCAGTACTTC
TRBV18	TRBJ2-5	once	TRBD1	CASSPGTGETQYF	TGTGCCAGCTCACCAGGGACAGGAGAGACCCAGTACTTC
TRBV18	TRBJ1-4	NA	NA	CASSPVEGYGENRLFF	TGTGCCAGCTCACCCGTTGAGGGATACGGTGAAAATCGGCTGTTTTTT